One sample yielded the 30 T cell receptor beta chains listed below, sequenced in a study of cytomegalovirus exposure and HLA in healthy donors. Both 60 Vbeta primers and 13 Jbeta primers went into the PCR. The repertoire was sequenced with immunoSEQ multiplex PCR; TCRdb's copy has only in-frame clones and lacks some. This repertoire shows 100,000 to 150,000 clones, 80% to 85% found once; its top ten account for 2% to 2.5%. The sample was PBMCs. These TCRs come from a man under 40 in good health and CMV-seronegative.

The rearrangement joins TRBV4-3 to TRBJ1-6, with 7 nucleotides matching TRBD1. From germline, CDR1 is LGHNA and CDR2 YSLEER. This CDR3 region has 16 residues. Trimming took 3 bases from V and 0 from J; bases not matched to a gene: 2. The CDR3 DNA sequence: TGCGCCAGCAGCCAGCGGACAGGCTCCTATAATTCACCCCTCCACTTT. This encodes CASSQRTGSYNSPLHF.

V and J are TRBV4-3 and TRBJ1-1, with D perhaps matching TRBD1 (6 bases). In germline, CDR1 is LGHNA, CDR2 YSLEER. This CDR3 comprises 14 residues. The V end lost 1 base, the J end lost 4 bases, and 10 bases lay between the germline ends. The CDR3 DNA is TGCGCCAGCAGCCAAGTCCCCAGGGGCACTGAAGCTTTCTTT. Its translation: CASSQVPRGTEAFF.

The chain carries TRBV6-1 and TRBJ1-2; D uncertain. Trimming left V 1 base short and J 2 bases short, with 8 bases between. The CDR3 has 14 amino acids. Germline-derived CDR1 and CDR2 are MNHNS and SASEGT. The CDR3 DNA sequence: TGTGCCAGCAGTGAAGGCCTACCAAACTATGGCTACACCTTC. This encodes CASSEGLPNYGYTF.

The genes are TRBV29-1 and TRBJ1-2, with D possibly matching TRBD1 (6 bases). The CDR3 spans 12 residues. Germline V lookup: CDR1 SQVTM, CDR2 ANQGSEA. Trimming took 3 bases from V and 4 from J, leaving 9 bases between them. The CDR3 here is CSVDGRGYGYTF. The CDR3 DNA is TGCAGCGTTGATGGCAGGGGCTATGGCTACACCTTC.

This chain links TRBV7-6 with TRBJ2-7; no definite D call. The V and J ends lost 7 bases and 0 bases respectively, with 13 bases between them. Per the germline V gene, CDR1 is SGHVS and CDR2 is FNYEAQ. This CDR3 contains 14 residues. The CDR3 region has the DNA TGTGCCAGCACCCCCACGGTTGGCTCCTACGAGCAGTACTTC. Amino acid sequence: CASTPTVGSYEQYF.

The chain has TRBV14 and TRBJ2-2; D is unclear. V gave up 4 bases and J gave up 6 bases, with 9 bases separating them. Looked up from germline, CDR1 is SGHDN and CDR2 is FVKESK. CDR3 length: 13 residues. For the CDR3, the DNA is TGTGCCAGCAGCCCCGACTTTCCCGGGGAGCTGTTTTTT. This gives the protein CASSPDFPGELFF. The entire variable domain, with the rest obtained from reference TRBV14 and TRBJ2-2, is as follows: EAGVTQFPSHSVIEKGQTVTLRCDPISGHDNLYWYRRVMGKEIKFLLHFVKESKQDESGMPNNRFLAERTGGTYSTLKVQPAELEDSGVYFCASSPDFPGELFFGEGSRLTVL.

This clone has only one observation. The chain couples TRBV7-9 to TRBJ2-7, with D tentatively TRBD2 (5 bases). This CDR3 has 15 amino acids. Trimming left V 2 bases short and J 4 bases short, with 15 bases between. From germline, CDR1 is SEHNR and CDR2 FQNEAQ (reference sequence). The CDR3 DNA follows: TGTGCCAGCAGCTTATTTGGGTCGGGGTCTTACGAGCAGTACTTC. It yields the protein CASSLFGSGSYEQYF.

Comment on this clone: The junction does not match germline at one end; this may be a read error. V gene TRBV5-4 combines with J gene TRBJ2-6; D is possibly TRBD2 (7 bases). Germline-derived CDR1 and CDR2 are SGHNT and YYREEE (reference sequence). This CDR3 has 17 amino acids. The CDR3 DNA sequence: TGTGCCAGCAGTTTGGAGGGGGGGCGCTTTGGGGCCAACGTCCTGACTTTC. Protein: CASSLEGGRFGANVLTF. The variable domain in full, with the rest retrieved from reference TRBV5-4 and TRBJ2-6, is ETGVTQSPTHLIKTRGQQVTLRCSSQSGHNTVSWYQQALGQGPQFIFQYYREEENGRGNFPPRFSGLQFPNYSSELNVNALELDDSALYLCASSLEGGRFGANVLTFGAGSRLTVL.

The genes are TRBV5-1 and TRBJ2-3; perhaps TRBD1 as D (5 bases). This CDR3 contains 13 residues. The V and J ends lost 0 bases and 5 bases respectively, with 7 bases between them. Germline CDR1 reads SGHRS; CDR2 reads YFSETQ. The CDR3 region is CASSLVRGDTQYF. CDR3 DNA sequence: TGCGCCAGCAGCTTGGTTAGGGGAGATACGCAGTATTTT.

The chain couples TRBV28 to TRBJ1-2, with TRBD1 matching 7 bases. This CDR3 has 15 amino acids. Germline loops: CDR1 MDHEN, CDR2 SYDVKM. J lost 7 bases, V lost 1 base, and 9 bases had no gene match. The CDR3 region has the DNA TGTGCCAGCAGTTTATCGAGGGGGCGCATATCTGGCTACACCTTC. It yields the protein CASSLSRGRISGYTF.

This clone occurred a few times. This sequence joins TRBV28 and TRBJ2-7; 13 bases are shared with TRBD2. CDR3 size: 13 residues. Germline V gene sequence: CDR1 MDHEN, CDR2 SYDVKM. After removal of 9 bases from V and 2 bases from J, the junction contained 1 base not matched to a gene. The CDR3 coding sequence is TGTGCCAGTGGGACTAGCGGGGCCTACGAGCAGTACTTC. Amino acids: CASGTSGAYEQYF.

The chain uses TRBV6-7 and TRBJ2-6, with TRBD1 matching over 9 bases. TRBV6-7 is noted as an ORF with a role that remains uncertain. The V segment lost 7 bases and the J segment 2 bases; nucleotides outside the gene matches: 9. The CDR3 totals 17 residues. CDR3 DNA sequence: TGTGCCAGCAACCCACGGGACAGGGCCCCTGGGGCCAACGTCCTGACTTTC. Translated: CASNPRDRAPGANVLTF.

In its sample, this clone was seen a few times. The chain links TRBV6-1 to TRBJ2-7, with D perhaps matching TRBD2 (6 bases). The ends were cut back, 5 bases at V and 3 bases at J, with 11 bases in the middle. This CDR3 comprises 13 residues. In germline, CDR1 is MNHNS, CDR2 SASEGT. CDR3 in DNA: TGTGCCAGCAGTCACCGGGACTTCTACGAGCAGTACTTC. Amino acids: CASSHRDFYEQYF.

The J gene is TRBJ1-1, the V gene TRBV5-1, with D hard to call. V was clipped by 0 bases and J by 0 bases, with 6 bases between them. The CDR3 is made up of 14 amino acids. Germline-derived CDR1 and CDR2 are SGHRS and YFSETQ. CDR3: CASSLGSLNTEAFF. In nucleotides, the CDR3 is TGCGCCAGCAGCTTGGGGAGCCTGAACACTGAAGCTTTCTTT.

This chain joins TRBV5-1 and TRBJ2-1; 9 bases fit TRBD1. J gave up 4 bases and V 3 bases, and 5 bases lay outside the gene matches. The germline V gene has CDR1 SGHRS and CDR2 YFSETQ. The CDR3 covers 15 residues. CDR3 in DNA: TGCGCCAGCAGCTCTGACAGGGGGGGTTACAATGAGCAGTTCTTC. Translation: CASSSDRGGYNEQFF.

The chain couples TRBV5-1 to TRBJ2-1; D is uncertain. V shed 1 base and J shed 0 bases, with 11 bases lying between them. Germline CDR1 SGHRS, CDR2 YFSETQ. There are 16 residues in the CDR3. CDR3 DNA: TGCGCCAGCAGCTTGCCGGAGTGGAGCTCCTACAATGAGCAGTTCTTC. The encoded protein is CASSLPEWSSYNEQFF.

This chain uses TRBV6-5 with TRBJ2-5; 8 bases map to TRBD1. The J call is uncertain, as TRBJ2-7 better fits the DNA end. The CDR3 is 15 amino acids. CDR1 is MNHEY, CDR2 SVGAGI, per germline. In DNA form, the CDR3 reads TGTGCCAGCAGTCCCCAGGGGGCTGGCTCCTACGAGCAGTACTTC. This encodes CASSPQGAGSYEQYF.

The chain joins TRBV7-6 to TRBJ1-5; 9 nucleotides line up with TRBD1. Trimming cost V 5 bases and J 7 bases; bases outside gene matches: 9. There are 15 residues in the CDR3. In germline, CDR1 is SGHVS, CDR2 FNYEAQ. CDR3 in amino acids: CASSRGQGIGQPQHF. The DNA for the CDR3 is TGTGCCAGCAGCCGAGGACAGGGGATTGGACAGCCCCAGCATTTT. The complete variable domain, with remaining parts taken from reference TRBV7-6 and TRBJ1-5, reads GAGVSQSPRYKVTKRGQDVALRCDPISGHVSLYWYRQALGQGPEFLTYFNYEAQQDKSGLPNDRFSAERPEGSISTLTIQRTEQRDSAMYRCASSRGQGIGQPQHFGDGTRLSIL.

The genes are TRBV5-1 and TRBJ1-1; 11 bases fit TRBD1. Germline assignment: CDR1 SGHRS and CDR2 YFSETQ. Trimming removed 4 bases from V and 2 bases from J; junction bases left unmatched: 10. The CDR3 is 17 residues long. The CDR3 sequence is CASSTGTGGGQNTEAFF. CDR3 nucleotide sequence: TGCGCCAGCAGCACCGGGACAGGGGGAGGGCAAAACACTGAAGCTTTCTTT. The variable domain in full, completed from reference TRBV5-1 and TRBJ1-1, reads KAGVTQTPRYLIKTRGQQVTLSCSPISGHRSVSWYQQTPGQGLQFLFEYFSETQRNKGNFPGRFSGRQFSNSRSEMNVSTLELGDSALYLCASSTGTGGGQNTEAFFGQGTRLTVV.

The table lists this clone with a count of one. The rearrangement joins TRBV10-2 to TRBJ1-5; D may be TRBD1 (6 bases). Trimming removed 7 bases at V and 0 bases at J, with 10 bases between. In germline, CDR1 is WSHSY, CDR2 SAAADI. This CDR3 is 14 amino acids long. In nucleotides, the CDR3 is TGCGCCAGCAATATAGGGGGTAGCAATCAGCCCCAGCATTTT. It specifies CASNIGGSNQPQHF.

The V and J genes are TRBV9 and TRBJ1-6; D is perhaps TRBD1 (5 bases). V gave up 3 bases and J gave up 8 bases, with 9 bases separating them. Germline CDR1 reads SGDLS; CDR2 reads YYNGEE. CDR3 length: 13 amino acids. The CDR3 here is CASSAVGDSPLHF. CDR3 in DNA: TGTGCCAGCAGCGCCGTAGGGGATTCACCCCTCCACTTT.

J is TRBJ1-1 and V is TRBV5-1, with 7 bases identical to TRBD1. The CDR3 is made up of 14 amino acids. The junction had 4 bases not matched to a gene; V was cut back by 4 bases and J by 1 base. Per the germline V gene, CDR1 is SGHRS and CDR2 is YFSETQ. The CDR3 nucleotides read TGCGCCAGCAGCGAGGGGGCGAGGAACACTGAAGCTTTCTTT. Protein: CASSEGARNTEAFF.

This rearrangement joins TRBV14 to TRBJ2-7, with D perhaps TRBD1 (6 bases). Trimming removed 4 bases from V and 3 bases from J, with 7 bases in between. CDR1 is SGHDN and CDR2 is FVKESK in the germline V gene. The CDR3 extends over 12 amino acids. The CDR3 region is CASSPTGYEQYF. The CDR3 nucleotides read TGTGCCAGCAGCCCGACAGGCTACGAGCAGTACTTC.

The CDR3 region is CASSLGSRGNNEQFF. The CDR3 coding sequence is TGTGCCAGCAGTTTAGGGTCTAGGGGGAACAATGAGCAGTTCTTC. The chain joins TRBV27 to TRBJ2-1, with a weak D call TRBD1 (6 bases). CDR3 length: 15 residues. Between the trimmed V and J ends, which lost 2 bases and 5 bases, there was a span of 13 bases. Germline CDR1 and CDR2: MNHEY and SMNVEV (reference sequence).

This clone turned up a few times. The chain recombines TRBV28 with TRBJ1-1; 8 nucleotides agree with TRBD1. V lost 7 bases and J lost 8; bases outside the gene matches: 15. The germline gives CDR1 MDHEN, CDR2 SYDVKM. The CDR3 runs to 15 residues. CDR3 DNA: TGTGCCAGCATCCAGGGGGCTGGGTATAGAGGGGAAGCTTTCTTT. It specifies CASIQGAGYRGEAFF.

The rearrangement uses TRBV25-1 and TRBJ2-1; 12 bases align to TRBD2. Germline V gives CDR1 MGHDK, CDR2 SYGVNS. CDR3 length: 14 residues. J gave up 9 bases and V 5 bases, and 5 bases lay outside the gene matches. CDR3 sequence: CASSPSGGAGEQFF. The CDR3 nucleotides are TGTGCCAGCAGTCCTAGCGGGGGGGCCGGTGAGCAGTTCTTC.

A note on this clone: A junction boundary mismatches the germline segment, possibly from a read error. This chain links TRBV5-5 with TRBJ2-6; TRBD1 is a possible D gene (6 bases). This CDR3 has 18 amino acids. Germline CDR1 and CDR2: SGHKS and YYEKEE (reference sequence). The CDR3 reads CASSSGDEGRSGANGLTF. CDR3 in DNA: TGTGCCAGCAGCTCCGGAGACGAGGGGCGGTCAGGGGCCAACGGCCTGACTTTC.

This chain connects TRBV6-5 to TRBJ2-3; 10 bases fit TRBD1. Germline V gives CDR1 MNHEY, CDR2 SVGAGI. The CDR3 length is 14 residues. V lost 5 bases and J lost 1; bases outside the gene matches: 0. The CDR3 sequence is CASSGTGGTDTQYF. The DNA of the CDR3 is TGTGCCAGCAGTGGGACAGGGGGCACAGATACGCAGTATTTT.

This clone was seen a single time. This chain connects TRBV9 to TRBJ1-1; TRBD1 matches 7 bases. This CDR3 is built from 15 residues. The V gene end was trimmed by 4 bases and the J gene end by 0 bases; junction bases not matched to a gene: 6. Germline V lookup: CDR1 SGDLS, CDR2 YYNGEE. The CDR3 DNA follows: TGTGCCAGCAGCCCCCGGGGACAGTTGAACACTGAAGCTTTCTTT. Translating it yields CASSPRGQLNTEAFF.

CDR3 DNA sequence: TGTGCCAGTAGTATACTCGGCTATGGCTACACCTTC. Translating it yields CASSILGYGYTF. The rearrangement uses TRBV19 and TRBJ1-2, with D unclear. CDR3 size: 12 residues. CDR1 is LNHDA and CDR2 is SQIVND in the germline V gene (reference sequence). The germline V and J ends were trimmed by 2 bases and 4 bases, with 5 bases remaining between them.